Sequencing of this T cell receptor beta chain was carried out in a study of OX40 agonist ivuxolimab in advanced cancers. Background on the study: Patients with hepatocellular carcinoma, melanoma, renal cell or head and neck cancer made up the dose-escalation patients.

The repertoire was sequenced with immunoSEQ multiplex PCR; TCRdb's copy has only in-frame clones and lacks some. The data show roughly 75,000 clones, with about 89% seen just once and 0.76% held by the top ten. Notes on this clone: What it recognizes is unknown.

Overall study findings and caveats: Undetermined was the antigen specificity of the expanded peripheral T cells. The mean number of expanded clones was higher in CD8+ T cells than in CD4+. Individuals who were partial responders at 0.1-3.0 mg/kg had clonal expansion that ranked among the lowest.

V lost 5 bases and J lost 8; bases outside the gene matches: 8. CDR1 SNHLY and CDR2 FYNNEI come from the germline V gene. This CDR3 contains 14 residues. The V and J genes are TRBV2 and TRBJ1-4; 7 bases line up with TRBD1. The sequenced sample was CD4+ or CD8+ T cells sorted from blood, obtained in a trial of the OX40 agonist ivuxolimab. The sequence was collected from an adult with an advanced solid tumor such as melanoma, head and neck, liver or kidney cancer. CDR3 DNA sequence: TGTGCCAGCAGTCCGACAGGGCTAAGGGAAAAACTGTTTTTT. It yields the protein CASSPTGLREKLFF.